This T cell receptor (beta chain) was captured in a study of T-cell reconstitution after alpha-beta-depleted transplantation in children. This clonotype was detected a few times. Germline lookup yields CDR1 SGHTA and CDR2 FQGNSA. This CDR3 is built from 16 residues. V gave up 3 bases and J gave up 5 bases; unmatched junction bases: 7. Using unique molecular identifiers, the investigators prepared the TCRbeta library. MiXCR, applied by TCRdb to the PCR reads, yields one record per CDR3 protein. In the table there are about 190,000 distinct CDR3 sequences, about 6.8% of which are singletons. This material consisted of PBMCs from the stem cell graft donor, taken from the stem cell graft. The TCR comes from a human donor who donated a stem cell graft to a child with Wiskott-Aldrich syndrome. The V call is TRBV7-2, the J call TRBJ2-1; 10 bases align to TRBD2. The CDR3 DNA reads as TGTGCCAGCAGCTTTCCGACTAGCGGGTTTAACAATGAGCAGTTCTTC. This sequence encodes CASSFPTSGFNNEQFF.